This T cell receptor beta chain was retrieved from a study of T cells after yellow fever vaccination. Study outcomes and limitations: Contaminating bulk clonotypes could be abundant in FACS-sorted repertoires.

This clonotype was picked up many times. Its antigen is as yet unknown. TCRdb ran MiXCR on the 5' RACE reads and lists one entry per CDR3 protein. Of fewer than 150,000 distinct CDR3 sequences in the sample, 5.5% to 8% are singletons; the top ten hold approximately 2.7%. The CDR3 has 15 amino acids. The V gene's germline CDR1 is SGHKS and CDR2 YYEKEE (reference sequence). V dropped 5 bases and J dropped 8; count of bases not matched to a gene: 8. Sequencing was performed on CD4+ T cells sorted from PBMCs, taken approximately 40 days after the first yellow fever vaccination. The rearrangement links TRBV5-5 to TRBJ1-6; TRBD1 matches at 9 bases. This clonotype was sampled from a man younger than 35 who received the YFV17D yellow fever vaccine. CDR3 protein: CASRGQGGVDSPLHF. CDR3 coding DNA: TGTGCCAGCAGGGGACAGGGTGGTGTGGATTCACCCCTCCACTTT.